The subject of this entry is one T cell receptor beta chain. Sequenced by immunoSEQ multiplex PCR; TCRdb stores in-frame clones only, minus some. Of some 200,000 clones in the sample, approximately 87% were seen once. V lost 4 bases and J lost 1, with 10 bases in between. The CDR3 runs 14 residues. The germline V gene has CDR1 LGHDT and CDR2 YNNKEL (reference sequence). This entry is derived from a study of blood T cell repertoires in COVID-19. The sample was peripheral blood. The genes are TRBV3-1 (or the pseudogene TRBV3-2) and TRBJ1-1, with D possibly being TRBD1 (6 bases). The clonotype comes from a woman between 50 and 59 years old with acute or convalescent COVID-19. The CDR3 DNA follows: TGTGCCAGCAGCCCCCAACAGGGGAACACTGAAGCTTTCTTT. Translated, it gives CASSPQQGNTEAFF.